This TCR beta chain was profiled in a study of T cells after yellow fever vaccination. General study results and limits: Weaker, the secondary response had a peak occurring faster, on day 5 versus 15.

Germline values: CDR1 MNHEY, CDR2 SVGAGI. This CDR3 is 15 amino acids long. Trimming pared 0 bases from V and 4 bases from J, leaving 11 bases between. TCRdb reprocessed the 5' RACE reads with MiXCR, giving one entry per CDR3 protein. The table records some 70,000 distinct CDR3 sequences, 6.5% of them present only once. At least ten counts were recorded for this clonotype. Its antigen is undetermined. The TCR was taken from a young man who received the YFV17D yellow fever vaccine. The gene calls are TRBV6-5 and TRBJ2-3; D gene ambiguous. Material: CD8+ T cells sorted from PBMCs, obtained 45 days after the first yellow fever vaccination. The CDR3 region has the DNA TGTGCCAGCAGTTACTCCCTTACATGGGCAGATACGCAGTATTTT. Translated: CASSYSLTWADTQYF.